This passage covers 15 T cell receptor beta chains from one sample sequenced in a study of control samples from healthy donors and cancer patients. Here immunoSEQ multiplex PCR was the method, and the copy in TCRdb shows in-frame clones only, minus some. The profile shows approximately 120,000 clones, 85% to 90% of them singletons. Material: blood. Receptors originate from a woman aged 50 to 65 in good health.

The chain combines TRBV10-1 with TRBJ1-6, with D perhaps matching TRBD1 (5 bases). Germline V CDR1 and CDR2: WNHNN, SYGVQD (reference sequence). Between the trimmed V and J ends, which lost 9 bases and 7 bases, there was a span of 16 bases. The CDR3 sequence is 14 residues long. Written as DNA, the CDR3 is TGCGCCAGTAGCGTAGGACGGGGGAATTCACCCCTCCACTTT. Protein product: CASSVGRGNSPLHF.

This clone was recorded once. V usage is TRBV7-8 and J usage is TRBJ2-1, with no clear D. Trimming removed 8 bases from V and 0 bases from J, with 11 bases in between. Germline V gene data show CDR1 as SGHVS and CDR2 as FQNEAQ. There are 14 residues in the CDR3. The CDR3 here is CASSLFSSYNEQFF. CDR3 in DNA: TGTGCCAGCTCACTTTTTAGCTCCTACAATGAGCAGTTCTTC.

This sequence joins TRBV7-9 and TRBJ2-5; 10 bases align to TRBD2. The CDR3 sequence is 15 residues long. Germline assignment: CDR1 SEHNR and CDR2 FQNEAQ (reference sequence). V gave up 6 bases and J gave up 0 bases; unmatched junction bases: 4. CDR3 in amino acids: CASSWTSGYQETQYF. Written as DNA, the CDR3 is TGTGCCAGCAGTTGGACTAGCGGTTACCAAGAGACCCAGTACTTC.

This clone was observed a few times. This rearrangement joins TRBV6-5 to TRBJ1-4; D gene uncertain. CDR1 and CDR2 from the germline V gene are MNHEY and SVGAGI. V gave up 2 bases and J gave up 7 bases, with 17 bases separating them. The CDR3 loop spans 16 amino acids. The CDR3 sequence: CASSYNEGVVGEKLFF. The CDR3 coding sequence is TGTGCCAGCAGTTACAACGAGGGAGTAGTTGGTGAAAAACTGTTTTTT.

The genes are TRBV6-6 and TRBJ2-1; D not resolved. In germline, CDR1 is MNHNY, CDR2 SVGAGI (reference sequence). Trimming stripped 2 bases from V and 7 bases from J, with 15 bases between. This CDR3 has 15 amino acids. In DNA form, the CDR3 reads TGTGCCAGCAGTTACCGGGCTAGTGGTAGGAATGAGCAGTTCTTC. Amino acid sequence: CASSYRASGRNEQFF.

The J gene is TRBJ1-2, the V gene TRBV12-5, with 9 positions matching TRBD1. V was pared by 5 bases and J by 8 bases, with 6 bases of the junction left unmatched. Germline V gene lookup returns CDR1 LGHNT and CDR2 FRNRAP. The CDR3 extends over 13 amino acids. The CDR3 loop is CASGGTGYVGYTF. CDR3 nucleotides: TGTGCTAGTGGTGGGACAGGGTATGTGGGCTACACCTTC.

The J gene is TRBJ2-1, the V gene TRBV7-3; 7 positions agree with TRBD2. V shed 2 bases and J 6 bases; nucleotides not matched to a gene: 7. The CDR3 runs 15 residues. From germline, CDR1 is SGHTA and CDR2 FQGTGA. This CDR3 is CASSLGGEGSNEQFF. CDR3 DNA: TGTGCCAGCAGCTTAGGCGGGGAGGGCAGCAATGAGCAGTTCTTC.

The chain recombines TRBV5-6 with TRBJ2-7; 10 nucleotides line up with TRBD1. V dropped 5 bases and J dropped 2; count of bases not matched to a gene: 7. The CDR3 has 15 residues. Germline V gene data show CDR1 as SGHDT and CDR2 as YYEEEE. CDR3 amino acids: CASRWGQGFPYEQYV. CDR3 coding DNA: TGTGCCAGCAGATGGGGACAGGGGTTTCCCTACGAGCAGTACGTC.

A remark on this clone: One junction end does not reproduce the germline sequence, and a read error may be involved. This chain uses TRBV5-1 with TRBJ2-7, with D perhaps TRBD2 (8 bases). Germline assignment: CDR1 SGHRS and CDR2 YFSETQ. The CDR3 has 16 amino acids. The CDR3 DNA reads TGCGCCCGCAGCCAGGGGGGGCGGGGGGCCCCCTACGAGCAGTACTTC. Protein: CARSQGGRGAPYEQYF.

J is TRBJ1-1 and V is TRBV7-2; D call uncertain. The V gene lost 5 bases and the J gene lost 5 bases, with 12 bases spanning the gap. This CDR3 spans 13 amino acids. Germline CDR1 and CDR2: SGHTA and FQGNSA. The CDR3 DNA sequence: TGTGCCAGCAGCCCCAATACGGTGACTGAAGCTTTCTTT. As protein: CASSPNTVTEAFF.

This clone was counted between two and nine times. The V gene is TRBV27, the J gene TRBJ2-1; D unresolved. CDR1 is MNHEY and CDR2 is SMNVEV in the germline V gene (reference sequence). Trimming took off 9 bases at V and 4 bases at J, with 10 bases between the two ends. The CDR3 is 12 residues long. The DNA for the CDR3 is TGTGCCAGTGAGGACGGTTACAATGAGCAGTTCTTC. It specifies CASEDGYNEQFF.

This clone was detected once. The chain recombines TRBV19 with TRBJ2-1; D is possibly TRBD1 (5 bases). Deletions cut 9 bases from V and 0 bases from J, with 18 bases between. The germline CDR1 and CDR2 sequences are LNHDA and SQIVND (reference sequence). This CDR3 is 16 amino acids long. In DNA form, the CDR3 reads TGTGCCAGCCGGGCTGGAAGGGGCGTCTCCTACAATGAGCAGTTCTTC. It specifies CASRAGRGVSYNEQFF.

V is TRBV5-1 and J is TRBJ2-4, with 13 bases aligning to TRBD2. The V segment lost 0 bases and the J segment 1 base; nucleotides outside the gene matches: 10. Germline assignment: CDR1 SGHRS and CDR2 YFSETQ. The CDR3 runs to 20 residues. The CDR3 DNA is TGCGCCAGCAGCTTGGTCGGGACTAGCGGGATGAGGGGGGCCAAAAACATTCAGTACTTC. Protein product: CASSLVGTSGMRGAKNIQYF.

This clone was detected only once. The chain employs TRBV2 and TRBJ2-2; D could derive from TRBD1 or TRBD2 (6 bases each). Trimming shortened V by 6 bases and J by 0 bases, and 17 bases separated the two germline ends. The CDR3 has 17 amino acids. Looked up from germline, CDR1 is SNHLY and CDR2 is FYNNEI. This chain's CDR3 is CASRPTGAATNTGELFF. For the CDR3, the DNA is TGTGCCAGCAGACCGACGGGGGCCGCCACGAACACCGGGGAGCTGTTTTTT.

The sample holds a few counts of this clone. The chain couples TRBV4-3 to TRBJ2-5, with a possible D match to TRBD1 (5 bases). In germline, CDR1 is LGHNA, CDR2 YSLEER. The V end was cut by 4 bases, the J end by 2 bases, with 14 bases between. The CDR3 is made up of 15 amino acids. CDR3 loop: CASSPILGRQETQYF. The CDR3 DNA reads TGCGCCAGCAGCCCCATCCTGGGGCGTCAAGAGACCCAGTACTTC.